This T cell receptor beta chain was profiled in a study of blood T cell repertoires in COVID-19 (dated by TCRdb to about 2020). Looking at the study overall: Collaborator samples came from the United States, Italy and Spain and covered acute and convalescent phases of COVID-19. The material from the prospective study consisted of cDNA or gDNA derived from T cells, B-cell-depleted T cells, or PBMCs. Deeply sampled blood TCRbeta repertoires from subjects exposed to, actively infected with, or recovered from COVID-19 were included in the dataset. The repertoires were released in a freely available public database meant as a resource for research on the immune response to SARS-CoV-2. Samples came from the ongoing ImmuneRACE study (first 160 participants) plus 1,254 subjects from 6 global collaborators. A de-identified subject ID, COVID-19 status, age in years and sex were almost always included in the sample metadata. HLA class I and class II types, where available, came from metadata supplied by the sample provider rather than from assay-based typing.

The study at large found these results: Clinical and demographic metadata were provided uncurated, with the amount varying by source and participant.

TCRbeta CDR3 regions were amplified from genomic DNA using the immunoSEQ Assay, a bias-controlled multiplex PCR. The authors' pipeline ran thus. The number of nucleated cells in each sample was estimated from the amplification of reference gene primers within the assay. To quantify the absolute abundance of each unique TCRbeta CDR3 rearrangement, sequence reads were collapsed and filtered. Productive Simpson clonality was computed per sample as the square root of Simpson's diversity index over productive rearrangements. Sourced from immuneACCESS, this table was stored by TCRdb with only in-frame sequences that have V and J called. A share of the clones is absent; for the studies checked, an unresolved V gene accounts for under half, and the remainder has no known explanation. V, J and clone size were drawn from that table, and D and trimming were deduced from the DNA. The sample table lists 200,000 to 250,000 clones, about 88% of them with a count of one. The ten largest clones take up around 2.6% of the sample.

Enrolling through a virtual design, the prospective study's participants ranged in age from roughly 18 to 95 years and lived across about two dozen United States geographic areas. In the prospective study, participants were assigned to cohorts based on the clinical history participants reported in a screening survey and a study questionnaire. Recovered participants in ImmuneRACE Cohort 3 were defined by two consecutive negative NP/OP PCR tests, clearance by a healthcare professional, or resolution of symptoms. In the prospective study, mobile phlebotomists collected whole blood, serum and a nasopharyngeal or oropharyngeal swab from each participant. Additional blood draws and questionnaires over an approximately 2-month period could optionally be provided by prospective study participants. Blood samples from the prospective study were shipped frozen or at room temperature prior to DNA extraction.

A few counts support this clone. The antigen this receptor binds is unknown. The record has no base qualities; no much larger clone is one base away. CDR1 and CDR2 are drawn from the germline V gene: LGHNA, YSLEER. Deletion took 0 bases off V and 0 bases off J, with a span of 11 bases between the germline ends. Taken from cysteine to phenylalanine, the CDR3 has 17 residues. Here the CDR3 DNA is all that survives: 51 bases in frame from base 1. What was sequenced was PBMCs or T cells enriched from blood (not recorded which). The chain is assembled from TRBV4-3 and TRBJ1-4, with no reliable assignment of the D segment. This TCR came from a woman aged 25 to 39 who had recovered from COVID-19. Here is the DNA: TGCGCCAGCAGCCAAGACCATCCGACAACAACTAATGAAAAACTGTTTTTT. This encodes CASSQDHPTTTNEKLFF.